These 6 T cell receptor beta chains share one sample of origin, sequenced in a study of CD8+ T cells in alopecia areata. Reverse transcribed after extraction, RNA yielded cDNA as the sequencing template. Produced via immunoSEQ multiplex PCR; TCRdb's table is partial and in-frame only. The record shows over 100,000 clones for this sample, with no singletons present. Sequencing input: lesional skin. These receptors originate from a C3H/HeJ mouse with alopecia areata. The strain bears MHC haplotype H2-k.

This clone was counted between two and nine times. Any gene name here is a mouse gene name. From the germline J gene comes the end of the CDR3, since the read stops 4 residues before it. V gene TRBV19 combines with J gene TRBJ2-3; 9 nucleotides line up with TRBD1. Germline values: CDR1 FNHDT, CDR2 SITEND (reference sequence). Unmatched junction bases numbered 7, after V lost 6 bases and J lost 2 bases. The CDR3 sequence is 15 residues long. The DNA read from the CDR3 is TGTGCCAGCACCCCAGACAGGGGGTATGCAGAA. It translates to CASTPDRGYAE. The complete CDR3 protein is CASTPDRGYAETLYF.

In regard to this clone: Gene names are the mouse ones. The sequence runs out 4 residues before the end of the CDR3; the remainder is reconstructed from the germline J gene. J is TRBJ2-2 and V is TRBV19; no firm D call. Trimming removed 4 bases at V and 4 bases at J, with 5 bases between. CDR3 size: 12 residues. Germline CDR1 and CDR2: FNHDT and SITEND (reference sequence). The sequenced part of the CDR3 DNA is TGTGCCAGCAGTTCATCCACCGGG. This codes for CASSSSTG. The full CDR3 is CASSSSTGQLYF.

This clone was seen only a few times. Mouse names are used for the genes. Partial CDR3 DNA: TGTGCCAGCAGTGATCCAGGGGGCAACGGG. It specifies CASSDPGGNG. The entire CDR3 reads CASSDPGGNGQLYF. The chain carries TRBV13-3 and TRBJ2-2, with 8 positions matching TRBD1. The CDR3 goes on 4 residues after the read ends, and that part is filled in from the germline J gene. The germline V gene encodes CDR1 NNHDY and CDR2 SYVADS. The length of the CDR3 is 14 residues. The full variable domain, rest sourced from reference TRBV13-3 and TRBJ2-2, is EAAVTQSPRSKVAVTGGKVTLSCHQTNNHDYMYWYRQDTGHGLRLIHYSYVADSTEKGDIPDGYKASRPSQENFSLILELASLSQTAVYFCASSDPGGNGQLYFGEGSKLTVL.

The sample holds a few counts of this clone. All gene names here are mouse names. From the germline J gene comes the end of the CDR3, since the read stops 4 residues before it. The chain joins TRBV19 to TRBJ2-4, with 9 bases identical to TRBD2. With V trimmed by 1 base and J by 0 bases, 3 bases remained unmatched. Germline V gene data show CDR1 as FNHDT and CDR2 as SITEND (reference sequence). There are 16 residues in the CDR3. The CDR3: CASSIMGTGSQNTLYF. The CDR3 bases that were read are TGTGCCAGCAGTATAATGGGGACTGGGAGTCAAAAC.

As to this clone: Germline and genes: mouse. The read ends 4 residues before the CDR3 terminus; that terminus is restored from the germline J gene. This chain links TRBV31 with TRBJ1-1; 7 bases align to TRBD1. Germline values: CDR1 GKSSPN, CDR2 SITVG. CDR3 length: 12 residues. The covered CDR3 bases are TGTGCCTGGAGTCTATGGGACAGA. Protein product: CAWSLWDR. The full CDR3 is CAWSLWDREVFF.

This clone was seen a handful of times. Mouse names are used for the genes. The read halts 4 residues ahead of the CDR3 end, with the missing end drawn from the germline J gene. The chain is built from TRBV13-3 and TRBJ2-1, with 8 bases identical to TRBD2. The CDR3 runs to 16 residues. Losses at the gene ends were 1 base for V and 4 bases for J; bases not matched to a gene: 7. Germline CDR1 and CDR2: NNHDY and SYVADS. CDR3 amino acids: CASSDRLGGPYAEQFF. The sequenced CDR3 bases are TGTGCCAGCAGTGATAGGCTGGGGGGCCCTTATGCT.